This TCR beta chain appears in the sequencing data of a study of blood T cell repertoires in COVID-19. The overall study: Samples of COVID-19 (acute and convalescent) were obtained from the United States, Italy and Spain. Nucleic acid was either cDNA or gDNA, and it came from T cells, B-cell-depleted T cells, or PBMCs.

V lost 4 bases, J lost 5 bases, and 10 bases stayed unmatched. The CDR3 covers 17 residues. The germline gives CDR1 SGHVS, CDR2 FQNEAQ. Clones were sequenced by immunoSEQ multiplex PCR, and TCRdb holds only the in-frame ones, with some missing. This table holds 110,000 to 150,000 clones, around four fifths found once. The sequence derives from a woman between 40 and 50 years old who had recovered from COVID-19. The chain joins TRBV7-8 to TRBJ1-5, with 11 bases that match TRBD1. The sequenced sample was PBMCs or T cells enriched from blood (not recorded which). The CDR3 loop reads CASSWTGGASPDQPQHF. The DNA of the CDR3 is TGTGCCAGCAGCTGGACAGGGGGCGCGTCCCCGGATCAGCCCCAGCATTTT.